This TCR beta chain was obtained from a study of T cells in Graves' hyperthyroidism and ophthalmopathy. In the study overall: The initial diagnosis was the point when peripheral blood was collected, ahead of any treatment.

Points on this clonotype: Its ends do not fully match the called genes, so a read error is possible.

Amplification targeted TCR beta CDR3 regions from RNA transcripts. The TCR CDR3 was amplified in a first-round RT-PCR using the HTBI primer set. Via MiXCR, TCRdb re-called the multiplex PCR reads, giving one row per CDR3 protein. Of fewer than 900,000 distinct CDR3 sequences listed, about 16% are singletons. Sequenced material: blood. The origin of this receptor is a young man with Graves' hyperthyroidism.

The CDR3 here is CASSLGHGATQETQCF. In DNA form, the CDR3 reads TGTGCCAGCAGCTTAGGCCACGGTGCCACTCAAGAGACCCAGTGCTTC. The genes are TRBV7-9 and TRBJ2-5; D unclear. The CDR3 covers 16 residues. Germline assignment: CDR1 SEHNR and CDR2 FQNEAQ (reference sequence).